This TCR beta chain was captured in a study of cytomegalovirus exposure and HLA in healthy donors. Regarding the study as a whole: One later analysis reportedly identified an Asian-associated ancestry cluster that showed fewer N-insertions than the roughly 700-donor mean.

The PCR had 60 Vbeta and 13 Jbeta primers. Some clones are missing from TCRdb's copy, which holds only in-frame ones; the method was immunoSEQ multiplex PCR. The data hold under 250,000 clones, with more than 75% observed a single time. This clone was detected only once. Its antigen remains unidentified. This CDR3 is missing its conserved last phenylalanine or tryptophan, likely due to a read error. The CDR3 contains 16 residues. From germline, CDR1 is SGDLS and CDR2 YYNGEE. V lost 5 bases and J lost 2; bases outside the gene matches: 6. The source is a male donor in good health and CMV-seronegative. Sequencing was performed on PBMCs. The rearrangement joins TRBV9 to TRBJ2-7; 14 bases agree with TRBD2. This CDR3 is CASSAGLAGGPYEQYL. CDR3 nucleotides: TGTGCCAGCAGTGCAGGACTAGCGGGAGGTCCCTACGAGCAGTACCTC.